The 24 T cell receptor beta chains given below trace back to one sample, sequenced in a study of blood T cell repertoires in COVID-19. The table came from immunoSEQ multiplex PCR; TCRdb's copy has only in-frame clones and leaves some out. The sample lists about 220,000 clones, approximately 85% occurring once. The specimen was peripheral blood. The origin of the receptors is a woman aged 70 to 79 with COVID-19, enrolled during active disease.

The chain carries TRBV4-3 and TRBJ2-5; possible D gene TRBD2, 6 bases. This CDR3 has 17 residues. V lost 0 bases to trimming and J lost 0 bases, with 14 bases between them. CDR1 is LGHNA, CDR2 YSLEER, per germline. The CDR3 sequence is CASSQDPGGTHQETQYF. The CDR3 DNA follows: TGCGCCAGCAGCCAAGATCCCGGGGGAACGCACCAAGAGACCCAGTACTTC.

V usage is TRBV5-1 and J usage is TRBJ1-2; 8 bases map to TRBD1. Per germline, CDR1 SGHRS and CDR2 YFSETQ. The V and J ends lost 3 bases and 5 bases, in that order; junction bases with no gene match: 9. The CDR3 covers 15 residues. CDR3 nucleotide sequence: TGCGCCAGCAGCTATACGACAGGGGAAGAGTATGGCTACACCTTC. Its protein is CASSYTTGEEYGYTF.

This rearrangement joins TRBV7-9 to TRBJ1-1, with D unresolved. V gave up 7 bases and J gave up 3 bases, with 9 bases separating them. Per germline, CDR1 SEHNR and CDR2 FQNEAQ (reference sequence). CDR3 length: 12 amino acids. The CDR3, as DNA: TGTGCCAGCACCCGCGAGGACACTGAAGCTTTCTTT. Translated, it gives CASTREDTEAFF.

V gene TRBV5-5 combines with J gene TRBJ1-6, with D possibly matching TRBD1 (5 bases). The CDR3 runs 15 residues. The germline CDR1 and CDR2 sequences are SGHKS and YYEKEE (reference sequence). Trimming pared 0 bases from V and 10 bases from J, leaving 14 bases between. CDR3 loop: CASSLASGFNSPLHF. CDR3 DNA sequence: TGTGCCAGCAGCTTGGCCTCAGGGTTCAACTCACCCCTCCACTTT.

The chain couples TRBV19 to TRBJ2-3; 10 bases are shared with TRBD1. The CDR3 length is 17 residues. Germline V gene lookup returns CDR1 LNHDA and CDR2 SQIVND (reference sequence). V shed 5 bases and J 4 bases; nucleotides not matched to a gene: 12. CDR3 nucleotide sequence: TGTGCCAGTAGTCACACTCTGGGACAGGGGTCTGCAGATACGCAGTATTTT. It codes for CASSHTLGQGSADTQYF.

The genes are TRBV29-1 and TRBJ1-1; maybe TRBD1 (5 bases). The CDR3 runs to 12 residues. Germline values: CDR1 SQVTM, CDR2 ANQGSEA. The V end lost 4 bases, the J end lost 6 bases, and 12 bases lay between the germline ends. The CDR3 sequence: CSVVQGIAEAFF. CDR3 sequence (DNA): TGCAGCGTTGTTCAGGGTATCGCTGAAGCTTTCTTT.

The CDR3 sequence is CAIRSNLGVSYNEQFF. In DNA, the CDR3 is TGTGCCATCAGGTCAAATCTAGGGGTCTCCTACAATGAGCAGTTCTTC. The rearrangement links TRBV10-3 to TRBJ2-1; weak D call: TRBD1 (5 bases). The CDR3 is made up of 16 amino acids. The V gene's germline CDR1 is ENHRY and CDR2 SYGVKD. V shed 6 bases and J shed 0 bases, with 15 bases lying between them.

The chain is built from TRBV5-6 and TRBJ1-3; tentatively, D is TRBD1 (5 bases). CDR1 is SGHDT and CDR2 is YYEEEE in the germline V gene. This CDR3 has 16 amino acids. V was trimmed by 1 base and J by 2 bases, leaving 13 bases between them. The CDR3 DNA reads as TGTGCCAGCAGCTTGTTCCAGGGTCTCGCTGGAAACACCATATATTTT. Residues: CASSLFQGLAGNTIYF.

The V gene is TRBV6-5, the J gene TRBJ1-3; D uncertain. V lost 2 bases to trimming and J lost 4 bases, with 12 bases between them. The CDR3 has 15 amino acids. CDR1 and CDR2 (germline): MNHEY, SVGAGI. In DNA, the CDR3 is TGTGCCAGCAGTTACCCGGCGGTAACGGGAAACACCATATATTTT. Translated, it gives CASSYPAVTGNTIYF.

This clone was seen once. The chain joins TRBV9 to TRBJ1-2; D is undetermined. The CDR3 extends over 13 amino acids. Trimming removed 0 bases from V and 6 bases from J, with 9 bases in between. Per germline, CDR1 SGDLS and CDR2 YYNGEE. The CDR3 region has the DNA TGTGCCAGCAGCGTAGGTACTTTGGATGGCTACACCTTC. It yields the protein CASSVGTLDGYTF.

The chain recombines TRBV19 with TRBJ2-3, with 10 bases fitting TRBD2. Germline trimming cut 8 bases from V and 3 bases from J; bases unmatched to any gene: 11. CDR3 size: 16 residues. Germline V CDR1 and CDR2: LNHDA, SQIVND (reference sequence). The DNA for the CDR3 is TGTGCCAGTGCTGTCCCGAGTAGCGGGGGGACAGATACGCAGTATTTT. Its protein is CASAVPSSGGTDTQYF.

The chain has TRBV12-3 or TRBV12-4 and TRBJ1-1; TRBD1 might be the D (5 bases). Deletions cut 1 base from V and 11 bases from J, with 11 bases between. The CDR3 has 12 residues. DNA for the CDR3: TGTGCCAGCAGTTTAGGGAGGGGTTGGGCTTTCTTT. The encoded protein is CASSLGRGWAFF.

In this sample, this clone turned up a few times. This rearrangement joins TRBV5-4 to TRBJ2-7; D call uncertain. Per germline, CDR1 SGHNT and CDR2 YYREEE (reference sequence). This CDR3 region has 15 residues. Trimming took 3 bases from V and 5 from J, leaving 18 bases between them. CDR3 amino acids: CASSSSTGSIDEQYF. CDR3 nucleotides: TGTGCCAGCAGCTCAAGTACCGGGTCCATAGACGAGCAGTACTTC.

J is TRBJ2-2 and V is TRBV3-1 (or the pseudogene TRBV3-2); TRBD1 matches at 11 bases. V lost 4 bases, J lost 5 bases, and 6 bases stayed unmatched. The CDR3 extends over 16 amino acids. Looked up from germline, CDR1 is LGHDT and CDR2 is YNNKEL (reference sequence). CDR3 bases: TGTGCCAGCAGCCCAACCGGGACAGGGGGAACCGGGGAGCTGTTTTTT. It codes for CASSPTGTGGTGELFF.

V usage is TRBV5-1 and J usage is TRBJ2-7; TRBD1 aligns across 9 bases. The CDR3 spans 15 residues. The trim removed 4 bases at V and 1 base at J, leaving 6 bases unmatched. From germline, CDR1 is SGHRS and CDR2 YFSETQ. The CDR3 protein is CASSLGDRVSYEQYF. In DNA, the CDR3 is TGCGCCAGCAGCCTAGGGGACAGGGTATCCTACGAGCAGTACTTC.

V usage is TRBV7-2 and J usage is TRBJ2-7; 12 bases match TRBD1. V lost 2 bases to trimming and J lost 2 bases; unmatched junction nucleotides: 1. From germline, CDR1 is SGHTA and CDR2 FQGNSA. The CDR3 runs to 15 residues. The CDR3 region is CASSLWDRGPYEQYF. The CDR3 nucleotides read TGTGCCAGCAGCTTATGGGACAGGGGGCCCTACGAGCAGTACTTC.

CDR3 in amino acids: CASSLNSAGDPYEQYF. In nucleotides, the CDR3 is TGTGCCAGCAGCTTAAACTCGGCAGGGGACCCCTACGAGCAGTACTTC. The chain joins TRBV7-2 to TRBJ2-7, with a weak D call TRBD1 (6 bases). The V and J ends lost 2 bases and 2 bases respectively, with 16 bases between them. Germline V gene sequence: CDR1 SGHTA, CDR2 FQGNSA. The CDR3 is 16 residues long.

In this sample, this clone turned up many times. The CDR3 loop is CASSAGQNMPAFF. CDR3 coding DNA: TGTGCCAGCAGTGCCGGACAGAACATGCCGGCTTTCTTT. The chain uses TRBV7-9 and TRBJ1-1, with D possibly being TRBD1 (6 bases). The CDR3 sequence is 13 residues long. Germline V CDR1 and CDR2: SEHNR, FQNEAQ (reference sequence). With 6 bases removed from V and 11 bases from J, the gap between germline ends came to 19 bases.

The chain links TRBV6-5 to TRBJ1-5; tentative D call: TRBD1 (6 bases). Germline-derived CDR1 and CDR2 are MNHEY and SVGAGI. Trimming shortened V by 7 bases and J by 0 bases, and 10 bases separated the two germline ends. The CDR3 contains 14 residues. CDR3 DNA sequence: TGTGCCAGCACCGGGACAAATAGCAATCAGCCCCAGCATTTT. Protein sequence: CASTGTNSNQPQHF.

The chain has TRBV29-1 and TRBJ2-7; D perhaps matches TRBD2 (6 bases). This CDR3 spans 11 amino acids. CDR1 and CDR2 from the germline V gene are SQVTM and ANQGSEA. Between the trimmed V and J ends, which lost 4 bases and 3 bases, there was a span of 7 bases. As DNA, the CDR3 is TGCAGCGTTGGCGGGATCTACGAGCAGTACTTC. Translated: CSVGGIYEQYF.

CDR3: CASSLQGAHSPLHF. CDR3 coding DNA: TGTGCCAGCAGCTTACAGGGGGCGCACTCACCCCTCCACTTT. The V call is TRBV6-5, the J call TRBJ1-6, with 9 positions matching TRBD1. V shed 6 bases and J 10 bases; nucleotides not matched to a gene: 7. CDR1 MNHEY and CDR2 SVGAGI come from the germline V gene. CDR3 size: 14 residues.

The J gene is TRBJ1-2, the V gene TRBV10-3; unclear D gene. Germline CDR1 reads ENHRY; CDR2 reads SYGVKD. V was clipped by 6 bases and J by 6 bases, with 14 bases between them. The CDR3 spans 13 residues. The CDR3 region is CAISTTGEDGYTF. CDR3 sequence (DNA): TGTGCCATCAGCACCACCGGGGAAGATGGCTACACCTTC.

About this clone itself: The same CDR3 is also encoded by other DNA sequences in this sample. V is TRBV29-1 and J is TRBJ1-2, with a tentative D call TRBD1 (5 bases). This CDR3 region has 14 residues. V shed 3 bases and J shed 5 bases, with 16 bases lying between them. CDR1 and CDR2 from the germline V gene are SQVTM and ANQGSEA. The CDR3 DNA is TGCAGCGTTGAGGATACGGGGGGTTGGTATGGCTACACCTTC. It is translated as CSVEDTGGWYGYTF.

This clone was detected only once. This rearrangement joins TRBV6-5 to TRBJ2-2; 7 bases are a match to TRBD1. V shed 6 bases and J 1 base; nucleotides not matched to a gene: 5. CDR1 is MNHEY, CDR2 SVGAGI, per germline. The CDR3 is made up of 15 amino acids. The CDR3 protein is CASSLRQGNTGELFF. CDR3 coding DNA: TGTGCCAGCAGCCTAAGACAGGGGAACACCGGGGAGCTGTTTTTT.